Each of the 10 T cell receptor beta chains below was sequenced from the same sample in a study of T-cell memory formation after mild COVID-19. TCRdb itself ran the 5' RACE reads through MiXCR, one entry per CDR3 protein. The data show about 150,000 distinct CDR3 sequences, over 15% seen once. Sample: PBMCs or a T cell subset sorted from them (not recorded which). These receptors were taken from an adult woman who had mild COVID-19 (a few samples of this study predate the infection). Cell type and time point are not known.

The genes are TRBV29-1 and TRBJ1-6; 11 bases match TRBD1. Germline V CDR1 and CDR2: SQVTM, ANQGSEA. Losses at the gene ends were 7 bases for V and 7 bases for J; bases not matched to a gene: 6. This CDR3 is 14 amino acids long. The CDR3 DNA is TGCAGCGCTTCCGGGACAGGGGGAAATTCACCCCTCCACTTT. Its protein product is CSASGTGGNSPLHF.

The chain has TRBV5-5 and TRBJ2-7, with D possibly being TRBD2 (6 bases). V dropped 4 bases and J dropped 4 bases, with 18 bases sitting between them. Germline V gene sequence: CDR1 SGHKS, CDR2 YYEKEE (reference sequence). There are 15 residues in the CDR3. The CDR3 is CASSEGTYLLYEQYF. CDR3 sequence (DNA): TGTGCCAGCAGCGAAGGGACTTACCTGTTGTACGAGCAGTACTTC.

This clonotype was counted between two and nine times. V gene TRBV6-5 combines with J gene TRBJ2-2, with TRBD2 identical over 8 bases. Germline loops: CDR1 MNHEY, CDR2 SVGAGI. There are 18 residues in the CDR3. The J segment lost 0 bases and the V segment lost 6 bases, leaving 12 bases of the junction unmatched. This chain's CDR3 is CASSPPPSTSANTGELFF. DNA of the CDR3: TGTGCCAGCAGCCCCCCTCCCTCGACTAGCGCGAACACCGGGGAGCTGTTTTTT.

This clonotype came up a few times. The rearrangement links TRBV18 to TRBJ2-5; D gene uncertain. Germline V gene data show CDR1 as KGHSH and CDR2 as LQKENI. The CDR3 contains 12 residues. V was trimmed by 1 base and J by 2 bases, leaving 2 bases between them. This chain's CDR3 is CASSPQQETQYF. CDR3 sequence (DNA): TGTGCCAGCTCACCACAACAAGAGACCCAGTACTTC. Full variable domain (missing parts from reference TRBV18 and TRBJ2-5): NAGVMQNPRHLVRRRGQEARLRCSPMKGHSHVYWYRQLPEEGLKFMVYLQKENIIDESGMPKERFSAEFPKEGPSILRIQQVVRGDSAAYFCASSPQQETQYFGPGTRLLVL.

The chain is built from TRBV29-1 and TRBJ2-7; D gene uncertain. The CDR3 loop spans 13 amino acids. Germline lookup yields CDR1 SQVTM and CDR2 ANQGSEA. Trimming removed 2 bases from V and 2 bases from J, with 10 bases in between. The CDR3 bases are TGCAGCGTTGAATTTAGGGATCCCTACGAGCAGTACTTC. It yields the protein CSVEFRDPYEQYF.

The gene calls are TRBV3-1 and TRBJ1-5; D unclear. V lost 1 base, J lost 4 bases, and 17 bases lay in between. The CDR3 has 17 residues. The germline V gene has CDR1 LGHDT and CDR2 YNNKEL (reference sequence). The CDR3: CASSQANAPGDNQPQHF. DNA for the CDR3: TGTGCCAGCAGCCAAGCAAACGCACCTGGGGATAATCAGCCCCAGCATTTT.

This chain joins TRBV12-3 or TRBV12-4 and TRBJ2-3, with D perhaps matching TRBD2 (5 bases). The CDR3 runs to 18 residues. V was trimmed by 1 base and J by 1 base, leaving 18 bases between them. The CDR3 region is CASSLGRRAARRTDTQYF. In nucleotides, the CDR3 is TGTGCCAGCAGTTTAGGGCGGAGAGCGGCCCGACGCACAGATACGCAGTATTTT.

The V gene is TRBV7-6, the J gene TRBJ2-2; D possibly corresponds to TRBD2 (6 bases). The germline CDR1 and CDR2 sequences are SGHVS and FNYEAQ. The CDR3 covers 16 residues. The V end was cut by 5 bases, the J end by 9 bases, with 22 bases between. CDR3 sequence (DNA): TGTGCCAGCAGCCCCACGGGACTTGCCACCTCTCGGGAGCTGTTTTTT. This gives the protein CASSPTGLATSRELFF.

The genes are TRBV12-3 or TRBV12-4 and TRBJ1-1; maybe TRBD1 (5 bases). V lost 6 bases, J lost 4 bases, and 21 bases lay in between. The CDR3 consists of 16 residues. The CDR3 DNA reads as TGTGCCAGCAGCCCAAAGGACTCCTGGGGGAGCACTGAAGCTTTCTTT. Its translation: CASSPKDSWGSTEAFF.

This clonotype was counted between two and nine times. This chain links TRBV9 with TRBJ2-2, with D perhaps TRBD1 (5 bases). The V and J ends lost 4 bases and 1 base respectively, with 11 bases between them. The CDR3 covers 15 residues. Germline CDR1 reads SGDLS; CDR2 reads YYNGEE. The CDR3 nucleotides read TGTGCCAGCAGCACCCGTACAGGGAACACCGGGGAGCTGTTTTTT. Translation gives CASSTRTGNTGELFF.